These 6 T cell receptor beta chains share one sample of origin, sequenced in a study of blood T cell repertoires in COVID-19. Assay used: immunoSEQ multiplex PCR; TCRdb lists only in-frame clones, some missing. Of about 220,000 clones in the sample, approximately 85% were seen once. Sequenced input: peripheral blood. These receptors originate from a woman in her 70s with COVID-19, enrolled during active disease.

V gene TRBV6-2 or TRBV6-3 combines with J gene TRBJ1-5; tentatively, D is TRBD1 (6 bases). The CDR3 extends over 19 amino acids. In germline, CDR1 is MNHEY, CDR2 SVGEGT. V gave up 0 bases and J gave up 0 bases, with 18 bases separating them. CDR3 nucleotide sequence: TGTGCCAGCAGTTACTCGTTTGGCTCCGGACAGATTAGCAATCAGCCCCAGCATTTT. This gives the protein CASSYSFGSGQISNQPQHF.

V is TRBV29-1 and J is TRBJ2-7; TRBD1 might be the D (5 bases). Deletions cut 3 bases from V and 3 bases from J, with 12 bases between. This CDR3 is built from 13 residues. Germline V gene sequence: CDR1 SQVTM, CDR2 ANQGSEA. The CDR3 DNA follows: TGCAGCGTTGATCACAGGTCTGGCTACGAGCAGTACTTC. Residues: CSVDHRSGYEQYF.

The chain employs TRBV30 and TRBJ1-3, with D maybe TRBD1 (6 bases). Germline V gene sequence: CDR1 GTSNPN, CDR2 SVGIG (reference sequence). The ends were cut back, 4 bases at V and 0 bases at J, with 13 bases in the middle. The CDR3 is made up of 15 amino acids. Written as DNA, the CDR3 is TGTGCCTGGATAAAACAGGGATCCTCTGGAAACACCATATATTTT. Translation gives CAWIKQGSSGNTIYF.

V gene TRBV11-3 combines with J gene TRBJ2-2; no firm D call. V was pared by 1 base and J by 2 bases, with 8 bases between. The V gene's germline CDR1 is SGHNT and CDR2 YENEEA. The CDR3 is 15 residues long. The CDR3 is CASSLGRINTGELFF. The CDR3 DNA sequence: TGTGCCAGCAGCTTAGGGCGGATCAACACCGGGGAGCTGTTTTTT. Complete variable domain (other parts from reference TRBV11-3 and TRBJ2-2): EAGVVQSPRYKIIEKKQPVAFWCNPISGHNTLYWYLQNLGQGPELLIRYENEEAVDDSQLPKDRFSAERLKGVDSTLKIQPAELGDSAVYLCASSLGRINTGELFFGEGSRLTVL.

The V and J genes are TRBV27 and TRBJ2-3, with 8 nucleotides matching TRBD2. Germline-derived CDR1 and CDR2 are MNHEY and SMNVEV (reference sequence). V was pared by 2 bases and J by 1 base, with 2 bases of the junction left unmatched. The CDR3 length is 15 residues. The CDR3 bases are TGTGCCAGCAGTTTAGCGGGAGGCCGCACAGATACGCAGTATTTT. This gives the protein CASSLAGGRTDTQYF.

V usage is TRBV10-3 and J usage is TRBJ1-5, with 8 nucleotides matching TRBD1. J gave up 3 bases and V 3 bases, and 4 bases lay outside the gene matches. Germline assignment: CDR1 ENHRY and CDR2 SYGVKD. The CDR3 contains 15 residues. The CDR3 DNA is TGTGCCATCAGTGACAGGGGGCAAGTCAATCAGCCCCAGCATTTT. This codes for CAISDRGQVNQPQHF.